This T cell receptor beta chain derives from a study of T cell repertoires in cytomegalovirus infection (dated by TCRdb to the late 2010s). The study in broad terms: Peptide stimulations targeted recently identified HLA-C-restricted CMV epitopes, whose presentation resists viral immunomodulation, together with well-studied HLA-B-restricted epitopes. The HLA type of each donor mattered for the analysis, because public TCR beta signatures pointed to carriage of CMV infection along with the matching HLA type. Study-wide findings and limitations: In both this cohort and an independent approximately 370-donor cohort, the cumulative frequency of public TCR beta family members distinguished carriers of CMV infection plus the relevant HLA type. The ex vivo response was dominated by HLA-C-restricted CMV-specific TCR beta clonotypes, which also provided the single most frequent clonotype in two of eight donors.

Sequencing was performed on an Illumina HiSeq 1500. Using fastp at Q25 and MiXCR, TCRdb reprocessed the public reads and kept productive beta chains. Entries are consolidated by CDR3 protein sequence, retaining the most common genes and DNA. For this sample the table gives a few hundred thousand distinct CDR3 sequences, of which 20% to 25% were detected only once. Roughly 13% of the sample is taken by the ten largest. Concerning this clonotype: It has no known antigen specificity. Base quality data are lacking; no much larger clone is found one base away.

This specimen's treatment or condition label, interpreted: in vitro stimulation with specific CMV peptide epitopes to enrich CMV-specific T cells. From V the trimming removes 4 bases and from J it removes 2 bases, while the gene matches leave 3 bases of the junction unaccounted for. From the germline V gene, CDR1 is MNHEY and CDR2 is SVGEGT. The CDR3 covers 15 residues, taking in both the cysteine and the valine. Just the 45-base CDR3 DNA is kept, in frame starting at base 1. The rearranged segments are TRBV6-2 or TRBV6-3 and TRBJ2-7, with 12 middle bases fitting TRBD2. The receptor was isolated from a human donor in good health (CMV status not recorded). Some clones in this sample may be carry-over from other donors' samples. The sequencing here drew on cultured PBMCs, taken from culture after CMV antigen stimulation. The nucleotides read TGTGCCAGCAGTTTGGGACTAGCGGGTGCCTACGAGCAGTACGTC. This is translated as CASSLGLAGAYEQYV.